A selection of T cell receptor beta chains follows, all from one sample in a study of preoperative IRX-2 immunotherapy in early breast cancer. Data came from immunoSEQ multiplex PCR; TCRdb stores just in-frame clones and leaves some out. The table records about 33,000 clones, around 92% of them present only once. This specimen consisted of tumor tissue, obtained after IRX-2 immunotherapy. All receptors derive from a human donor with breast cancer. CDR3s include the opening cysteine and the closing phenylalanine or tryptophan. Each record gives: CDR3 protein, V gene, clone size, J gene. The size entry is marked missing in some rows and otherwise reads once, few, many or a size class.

CDR3: CASSSGLAGGSDTQYF; V: TRBV5-1; size: -; J: TRBJ2-3
CDR3: CASSPYPGEETQYF; V: TRBV18; size: -; J: TRBJ2-5
CDR3: CASSLAQLFGQGPFSGYEQYF; V: TRBV7-2; size: -; J: TRBJ2-7
CDR3: CATSSGDRGNQPQHF; V: TRBV15; size: -; J: TRBJ1-5
CDR3: CASSPGARNTEAFF; V: TRBV11-3; size: few; J: TRBJ1-1
CDR3: CASSYVWNEQFF; V: TRBV6-7; size: -; J: TRBJ2-1
CDR3: CASSKDLLGNTEAFF; V: TRBV5-1; size: -; J: TRBJ1-1
CDR3: CASSKYLAGGPVCVEQFF; V: TRBV10-1; size: -; J: TRBJ2-1
CDR3: CASGTSGGEETQYF; V: TRBV12-5; size: -; J: TRBJ2-5
CDR3: CASSATGGVVYGYTF; V: TRBV11-3; size: few; J: TRBJ1-2
CDR3: CASSQVYRKSATDTQYF; V: TRBV11-3; size: -; J: TRBJ2-3
CDR3: CASSWGTGGDYGYTF; V: TRBV7-7; size: few; J: TRBJ1-2
CDR3: CASSKTGERGELFF; V: TRBV18; size: once; J: TRBJ2-2